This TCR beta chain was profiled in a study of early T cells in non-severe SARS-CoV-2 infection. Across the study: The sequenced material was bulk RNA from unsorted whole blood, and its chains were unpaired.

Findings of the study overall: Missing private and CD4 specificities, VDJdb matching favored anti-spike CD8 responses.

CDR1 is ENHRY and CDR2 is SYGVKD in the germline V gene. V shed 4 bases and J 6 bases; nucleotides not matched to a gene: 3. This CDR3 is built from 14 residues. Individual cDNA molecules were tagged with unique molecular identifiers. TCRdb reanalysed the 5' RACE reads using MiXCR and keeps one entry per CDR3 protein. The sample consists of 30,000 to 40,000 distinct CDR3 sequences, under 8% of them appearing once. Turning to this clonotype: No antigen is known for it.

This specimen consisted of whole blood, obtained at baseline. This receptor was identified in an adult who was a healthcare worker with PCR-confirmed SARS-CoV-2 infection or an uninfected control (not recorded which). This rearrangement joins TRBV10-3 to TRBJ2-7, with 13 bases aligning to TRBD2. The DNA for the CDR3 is TGTGCCATCAGTGGGAGGACTAGCGGGGGCGAGCAGTACTTC. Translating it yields CAISGRTSGGEQYF.